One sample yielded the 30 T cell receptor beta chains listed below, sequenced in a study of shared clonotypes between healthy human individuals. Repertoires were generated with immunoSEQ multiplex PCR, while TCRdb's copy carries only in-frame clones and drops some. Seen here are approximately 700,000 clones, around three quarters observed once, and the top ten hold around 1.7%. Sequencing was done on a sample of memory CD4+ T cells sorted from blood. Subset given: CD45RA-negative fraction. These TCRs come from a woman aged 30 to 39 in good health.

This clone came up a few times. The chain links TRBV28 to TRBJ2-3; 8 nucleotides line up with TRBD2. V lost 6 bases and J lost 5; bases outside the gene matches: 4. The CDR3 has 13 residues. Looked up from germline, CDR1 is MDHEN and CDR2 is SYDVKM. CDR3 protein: CASSIAGQDTQYF. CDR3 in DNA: TGTGCCAGCAGCATAGCGGGACAAGATACGCAGTATTTT.

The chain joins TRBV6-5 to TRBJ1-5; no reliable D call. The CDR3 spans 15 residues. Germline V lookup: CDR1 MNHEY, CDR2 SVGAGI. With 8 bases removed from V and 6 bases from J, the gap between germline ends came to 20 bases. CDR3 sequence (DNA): TGTGCCAGCTCACTTACACAACATTCCCTTCAGCCCCAGCATTTT. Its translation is CASSLTQHSLQPQHF.

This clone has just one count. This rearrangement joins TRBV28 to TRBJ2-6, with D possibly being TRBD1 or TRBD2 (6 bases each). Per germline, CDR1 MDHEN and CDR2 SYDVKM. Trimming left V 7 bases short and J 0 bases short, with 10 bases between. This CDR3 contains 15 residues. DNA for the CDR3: TGTGCCAGCATAGGGGGGCCCTCTGGGGCCAACGTCCTGACTTTC. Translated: CASIGGPSGANVLTF.

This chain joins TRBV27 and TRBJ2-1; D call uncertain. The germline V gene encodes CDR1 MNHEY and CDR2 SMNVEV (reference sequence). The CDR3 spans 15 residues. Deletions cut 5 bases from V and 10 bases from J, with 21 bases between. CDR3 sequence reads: CASSPRYGFRGEQFF. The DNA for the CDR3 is TGTGCCAGCAGTCCGAGGTATGGCTTCAGAGGCGAGCAGTTCTTC.

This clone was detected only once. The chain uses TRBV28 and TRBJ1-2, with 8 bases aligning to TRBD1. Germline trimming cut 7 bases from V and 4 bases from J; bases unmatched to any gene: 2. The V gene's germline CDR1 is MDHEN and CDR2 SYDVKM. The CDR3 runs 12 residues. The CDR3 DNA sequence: TGTGCCAGCACCAGGGGGCCCTATGGCTACACCTTC. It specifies CASTRGPYGYTF.

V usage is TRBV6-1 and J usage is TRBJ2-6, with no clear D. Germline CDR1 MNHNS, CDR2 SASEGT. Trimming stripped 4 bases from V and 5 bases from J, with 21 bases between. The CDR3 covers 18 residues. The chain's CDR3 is CASSGEQECTSRANVLTF. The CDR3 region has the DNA TGTGCCAGCAGTGGTGAGCAGGAATGTACAAGTCGGGCCAACGTCCTGACTTTC.

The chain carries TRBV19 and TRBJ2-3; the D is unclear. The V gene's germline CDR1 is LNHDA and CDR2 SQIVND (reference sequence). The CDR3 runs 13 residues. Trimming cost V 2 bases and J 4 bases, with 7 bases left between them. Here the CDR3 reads CASSISLADTQYF. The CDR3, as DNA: TGTGCCAGTAGTATATCATTGGCAGATACGCAGTATTTT.

CDR3 sequence reads: CASSFSGVQETQYF. For the CDR3, the DNA is TGTGCCAGCAGCTTCTCGGGAGTTCAAGAGACCCAGTACTTC. The chain carries TRBV7-7 and TRBJ2-5; the D gene is possibly TRBD2 (6 bases). The ends were cut back, 3 bases at V and 2 bases at J, with 10 bases in the middle. CDR1 and CDR2 (germline): SSHAT, FNYEAQ (reference sequence). This CDR3 spans 14 amino acids.

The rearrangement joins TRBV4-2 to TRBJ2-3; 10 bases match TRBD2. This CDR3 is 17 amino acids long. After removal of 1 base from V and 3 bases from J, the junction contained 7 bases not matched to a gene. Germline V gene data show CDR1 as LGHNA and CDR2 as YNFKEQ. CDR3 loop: CASSQATTSGTTDTQYF. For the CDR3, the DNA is TGTGCCAGCAGCCAAGCTACAACTAGCGGGACGACAGATACGCAGTATTTT.

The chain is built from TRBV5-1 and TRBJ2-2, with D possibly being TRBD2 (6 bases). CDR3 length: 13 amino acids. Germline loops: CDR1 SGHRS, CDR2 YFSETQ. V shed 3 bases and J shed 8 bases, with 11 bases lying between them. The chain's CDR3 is CASSSTSSGELFF. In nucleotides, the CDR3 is TGCGCCAGCAGCTCGACTAGTTCTGGGGAGCTGTTTTTT.

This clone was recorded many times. Here the CDR3 reads CASRGGLIGETQYF. The CDR3 bases are TGTGCCAGCAGGGGGGGTCTCATCGGAGAGACCCAGTACTTC. V and J are TRBV6-5 and TRBJ2-5; maybe TRBD2 (6 bases). Trimming pared 6 bases from V and 4 bases from J, leaving 15 bases between. The germline CDR1 and CDR2 sequences are MNHEY and SVGAGI. The length of the CDR3 is 14 residues.

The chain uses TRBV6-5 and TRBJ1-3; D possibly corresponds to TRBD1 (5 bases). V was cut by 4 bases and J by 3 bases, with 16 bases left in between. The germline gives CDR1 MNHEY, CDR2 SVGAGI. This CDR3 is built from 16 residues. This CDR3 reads CASSSSRDSFGNTIYF. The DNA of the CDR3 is TGTGCCAGCAGTTCCAGCAGGGACTCGTTTGGAAACACCATATATTTT.

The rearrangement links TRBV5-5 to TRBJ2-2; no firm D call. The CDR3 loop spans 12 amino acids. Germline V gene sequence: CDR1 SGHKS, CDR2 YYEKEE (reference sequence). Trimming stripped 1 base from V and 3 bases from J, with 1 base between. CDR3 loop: CASSLHTGELFF. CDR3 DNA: TGTGCCAGCAGCTTGCACACCGGGGAGCTGTTTTTT.

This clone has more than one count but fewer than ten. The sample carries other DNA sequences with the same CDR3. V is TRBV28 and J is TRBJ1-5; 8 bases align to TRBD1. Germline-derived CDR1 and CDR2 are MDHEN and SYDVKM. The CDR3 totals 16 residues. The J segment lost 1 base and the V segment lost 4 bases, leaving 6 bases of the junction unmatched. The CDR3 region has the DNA TGTGCCAGCAGTTCCCCGACAGGGGAGAGCAATCAGCCCCAGCATTTT. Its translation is CASSSPTGESNQPQHF.

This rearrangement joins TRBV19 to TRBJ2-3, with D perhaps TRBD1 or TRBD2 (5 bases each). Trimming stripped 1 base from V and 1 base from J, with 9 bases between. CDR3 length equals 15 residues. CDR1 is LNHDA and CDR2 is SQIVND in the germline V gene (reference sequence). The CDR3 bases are TGTGCCAGTAGTATAGCCGGGGCCCGCACAGATACGCAGTATTTT. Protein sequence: CASSIAGARTDTQYF.

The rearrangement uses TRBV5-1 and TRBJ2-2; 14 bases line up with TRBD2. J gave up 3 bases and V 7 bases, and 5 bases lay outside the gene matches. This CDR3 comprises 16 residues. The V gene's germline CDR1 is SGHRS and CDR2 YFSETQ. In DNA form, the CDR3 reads TGCGCCAGCCAGGGACTAGCGGGAGAAGACACCGGGGAGCTGTTTTTT. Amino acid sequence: CASQGLAGEDTGELFF.

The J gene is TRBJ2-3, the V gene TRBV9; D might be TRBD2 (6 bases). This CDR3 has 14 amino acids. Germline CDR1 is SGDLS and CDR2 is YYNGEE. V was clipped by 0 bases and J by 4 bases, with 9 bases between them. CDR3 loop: CASSVAWGADTQYF. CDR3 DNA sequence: TGTGCCAGCAGCGTAGCATGGGGGGCAGATACGCAGTATTTT. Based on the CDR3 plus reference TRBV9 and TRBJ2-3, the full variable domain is DSGVTQTPKHLITATGQRVTLRCSPRSGDLSVYWYQQSLDQGLQFLIQYYNGEERAKGNILERFSAQQFPDLHSELNLSSLELGDSALYFCASSVAWGADTQYFGPGTRLTVL.

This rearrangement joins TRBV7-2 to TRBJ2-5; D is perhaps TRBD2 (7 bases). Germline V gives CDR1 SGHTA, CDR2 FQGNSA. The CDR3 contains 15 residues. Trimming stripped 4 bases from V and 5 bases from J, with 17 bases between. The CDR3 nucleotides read TGTGCCAGCAGCTCCGCCAGGGGAGGGAGTGAGACCCAGTACTTC. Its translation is CASSSARGGSETQYF.

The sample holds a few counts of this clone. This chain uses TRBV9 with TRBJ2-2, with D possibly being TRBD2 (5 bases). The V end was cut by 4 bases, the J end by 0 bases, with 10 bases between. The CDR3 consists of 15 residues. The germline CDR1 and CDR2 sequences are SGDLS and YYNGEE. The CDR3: CASSPTSPNTGELFF. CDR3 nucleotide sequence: TGTGCCAGCAGCCCCACTAGTCCGAACACCGGGGAGCTGTTTTTT.

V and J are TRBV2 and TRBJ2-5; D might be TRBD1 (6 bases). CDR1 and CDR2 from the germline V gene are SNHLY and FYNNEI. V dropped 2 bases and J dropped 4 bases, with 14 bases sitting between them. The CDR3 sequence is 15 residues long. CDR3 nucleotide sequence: TGTGCCAGCAGTGAAATGGCTAGAGGGGGAGAGACCCAGTACTTC. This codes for CASSEMARGGETQYF.

CDR3 in DNA: TGCGCCAGCAGTGTGGGGGGGCCGGGCACCGGGGAGCTGTTTTTT. Protein sequence: CASSVGGPGTGELFF. This chain connects TRBV10-1 to TRBJ2-2, with D perhaps matching TRBD2 (7 bases). Deletions cut 4 bases from V and 4 bases from J, with 13 bases between. This CDR3 has 15 residues. Looked up from germline, CDR1 is WNHNN and CDR2 is SYGVQD (reference sequence).

Written as DNA, the CDR3 is TGTGCCAGCAGTGAGGTGTTTGGGGAAAGCGAGCAGTACTTC. It yields the protein CASSEVFGESEQYF. The chain carries TRBV6-1 and TRBJ2-7; D is unclear. The CDR3 is made up of 14 amino acids. The germline gives CDR1 MNHNS, CDR2 SASEGT. The V end was cut by 3 bases, the J end by 6 bases, with 15 bases between.

This chain's CDR3 is CASSPTLTGELFF. In nucleotides, the CDR3 is TGTGCCAGCAGTCCGACTCTCACCGGGGAGCTGTTTTTT. The rearrangement joins TRBV28 to TRBJ2-2; D is uncertain. Germline values: CDR1 MDHEN, CDR2 SYDVKM. V was pared by 5 bases and J by 4 bases, with 8 bases between. This CDR3 has 13 residues.

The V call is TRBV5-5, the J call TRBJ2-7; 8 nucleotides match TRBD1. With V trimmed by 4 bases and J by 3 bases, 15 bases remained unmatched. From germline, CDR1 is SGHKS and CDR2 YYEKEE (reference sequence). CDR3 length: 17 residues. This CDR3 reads CASSITGTGYTVYEQYF. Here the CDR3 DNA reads TGTGCCAGCAGCATAACCGGGACAGGCTACACAGTCTACGAGCAGTACTTC. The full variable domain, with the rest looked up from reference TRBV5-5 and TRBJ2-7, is DAGVTQSPTHLIKTRGQQVTLRCSPISGHKSVSWYQQVLGQGPQFIFQYYEKEERGRGNFPDRFSARQFPNYSSELNVNALLLGDSALYLCASSITGTGYTVYEQYFGPGTRLTVT.

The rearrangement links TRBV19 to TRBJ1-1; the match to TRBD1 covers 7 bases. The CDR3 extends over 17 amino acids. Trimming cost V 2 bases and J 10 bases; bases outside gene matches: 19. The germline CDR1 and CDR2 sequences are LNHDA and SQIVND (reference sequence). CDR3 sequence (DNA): TGTGCCAGTAGTATACCCCCGGGACAGACGAACAGAGTTGGAGCTTTCTTT. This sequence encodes CASSIPPGQTNRVGAFF. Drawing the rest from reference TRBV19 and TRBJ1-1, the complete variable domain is DGGITQSPKYLFRKEGQNVTLSCEQNLNHDAMYWYRQDPGQGLRLIYYSQIVNDFQKGDIAEGYSVSREKKESFPLTVTSAQKNPTAFYLCASSIPPGQTNRVGAFFGQGTRLTVV.

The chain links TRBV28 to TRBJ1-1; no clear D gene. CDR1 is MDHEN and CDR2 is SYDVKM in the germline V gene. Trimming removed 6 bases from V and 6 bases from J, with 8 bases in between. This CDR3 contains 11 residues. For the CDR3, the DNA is TGTGCCAGCAGCTGGAGATCTGAAGCTTTCTTT. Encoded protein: CASSWRSEAFF.

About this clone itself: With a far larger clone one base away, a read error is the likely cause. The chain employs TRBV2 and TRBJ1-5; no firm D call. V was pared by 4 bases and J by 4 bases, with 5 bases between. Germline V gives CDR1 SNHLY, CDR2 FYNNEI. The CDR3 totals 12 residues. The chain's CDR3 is CASSAGNQPQHF. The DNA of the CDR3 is TGTGCCAGCAGTGCGGGGAATCAGCCCCAGCATTTT.

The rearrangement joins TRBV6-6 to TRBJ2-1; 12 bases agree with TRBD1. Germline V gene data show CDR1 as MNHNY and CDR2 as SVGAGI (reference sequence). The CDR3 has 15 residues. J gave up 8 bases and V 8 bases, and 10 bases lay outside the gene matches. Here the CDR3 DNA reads TGTGCCAGCCGCCTCCGGGACAGGGGGCATTATGAGCAGTTCTTC. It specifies CASRLRDRGHYEQFF.

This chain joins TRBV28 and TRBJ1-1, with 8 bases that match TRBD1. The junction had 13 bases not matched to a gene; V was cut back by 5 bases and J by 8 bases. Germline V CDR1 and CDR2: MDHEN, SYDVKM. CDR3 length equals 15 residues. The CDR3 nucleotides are TGTGCCAGCAGTCCGGGGACAGGACAGATTAAGGAAGCTTTCTTT. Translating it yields CASSPGTGQIKEAFF.

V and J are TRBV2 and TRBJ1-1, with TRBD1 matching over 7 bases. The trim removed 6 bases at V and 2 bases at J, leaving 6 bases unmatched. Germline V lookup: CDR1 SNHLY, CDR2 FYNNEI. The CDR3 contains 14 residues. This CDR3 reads CASRKGQSNTEAFF. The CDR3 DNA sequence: TGTGCCAGCAGGAAGGGACAGTCTAACACTGAAGCTTTCTTT.